This T cell receptor (beta chain) was identified during a study of T cells after yellow fever vaccination. The V end was cut by 6 bases, the J end by 5 bases, with 20 bases between. CDR3 size: 15 residues. Findings of the study overall: FACS-sorted repertoires could harbor abundant contaminating bulk-population clonotypes. Reappearance after the booster was seen for most primary-vaccination clones, at roughly 96% CD4 and 80% to 90% CD8. A faster peak, day 5 versus 15, was reached by the weaker secondary response.

5'RACE template switching produced TCR cDNA carrying a universal primer site and UMIs. TCRdb processed the 5' RACE reads anew with MiXCR; each CDR3 protein has one entry. The sample includes hundreds of thousands of distinct CDR3 sequences, roughly a sixth seen only once; the top ten take 15% to 20%. With respect to this clonotype: The antigen remains undetermined.

The TCR originated in a man aged 18 to 35 who received the YFV17D yellow fever vaccine. This chain joins TRBV12-3 or TRBV12-4 and TRBJ2-7; no reliable D call. The sequencing used PBMCs, collected before the yellow fever booster vaccination. CDR3 bases: TGTGCCAGCAGGGGCGAGTGGGCAACTCCTAACGAGCAGTACTTC. Protein sequence: CASRGEWATPNEQYF.